This T cell receptor beta chain is from a study of early T cells in non-severe SARS-CoV-2 infection. Overall study: Investigators sequenced bulk RNA drawn from unsorted whole blood, and chains remained unpaired. Study conclusions and caveats: Clonotype matching in VDJdb favored anti-spike CD8 responses and did not capture private and CD4 specificities.

Germline V lookup: CDR1 DFQATT, CDR2 SNEGSKA (reference sequence). The CDR3 extends over 15 amino acids. Trimming removed 2 bases at V and 6 bases at J, with 19 bases between. Separate cDNA molecules each had unique molecular identifiers attached to them. TCRdb fed the 5' RACE reads into MiXCR, producing one record per CDR3 protein. The sample yields 70,000 to 95,000 distinct CDR3 sequences, about 15% seen once. To note about this clonotype: Its target is not known.

This rearrangement joins TRBV20-1 to TRBJ1-2; D not resolved. The receptor comes from an adult who was a healthcare worker with PCR-confirmed SARS-CoV-2 infection or an uninfected control (not recorded which). The source material was whole blood. The CDR3 bases are TGCAGTGCTAGAACTGGGGTCTCCCCCGGGGATGGCTACACCTTC. Residues: CSARTGVSPGDGYTF.